Here is one TCR beta chain with its context. This sample was included in a study of T cell responses to AZD1222 COVID-19 vaccine. Germline V gives CDR1 SQVTM, CDR2 ANQGSEA. The CDR3 is 13 residues long. V lost 1 base, J lost 4 bases, and 3 bases stayed unmatched. This table comes from immunoSEQ multiplex PCR, and its TCRdb copy is limited to in-frame clones, with some not included. Of 150,000 to 200,000 clones in the sample, approximately 89% were seen once. This chain uses TRBV29-1 with TRBJ1-2; 7 nucleotides match TRBD1. This clonotype was obtained from an adult who received the AZD1222 COVID-19 vaccine. The sequences come from peripheral blood, collected 28 days after the second AZD1222 dose. The CDR3 sequence: CSVEVRDSYGYTF. Written as DNA, the CDR3 is TGCAGCGTTGAAGTTAGGGACAGCTATGGCTACACCTTC. Full variable domain (missing parts from reference TRBV29-1 and TRBJ1-2): SAVISQKPSRDICQRGTSLTIQCQVDSQVTMMFWYRQQPGQSLTLIATANQGSEATYESGFVIDKFPISRPNLTFSTLTVSNMSPEDSSIYLCSVEVRDSYGYTFGSGTRLTVV.